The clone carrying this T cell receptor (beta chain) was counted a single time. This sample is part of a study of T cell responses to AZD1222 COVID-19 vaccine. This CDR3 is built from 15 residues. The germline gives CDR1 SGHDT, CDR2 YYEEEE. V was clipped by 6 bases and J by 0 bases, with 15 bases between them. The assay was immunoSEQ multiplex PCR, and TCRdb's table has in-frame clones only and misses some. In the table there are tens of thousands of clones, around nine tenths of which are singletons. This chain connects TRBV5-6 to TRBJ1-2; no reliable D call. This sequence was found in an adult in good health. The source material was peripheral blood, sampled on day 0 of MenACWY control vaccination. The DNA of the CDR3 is TGTGCCAGCATCCTATTCCCGGCAGCTAACTATGGCTACACCTTC. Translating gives CASILFPAANYGYTF.